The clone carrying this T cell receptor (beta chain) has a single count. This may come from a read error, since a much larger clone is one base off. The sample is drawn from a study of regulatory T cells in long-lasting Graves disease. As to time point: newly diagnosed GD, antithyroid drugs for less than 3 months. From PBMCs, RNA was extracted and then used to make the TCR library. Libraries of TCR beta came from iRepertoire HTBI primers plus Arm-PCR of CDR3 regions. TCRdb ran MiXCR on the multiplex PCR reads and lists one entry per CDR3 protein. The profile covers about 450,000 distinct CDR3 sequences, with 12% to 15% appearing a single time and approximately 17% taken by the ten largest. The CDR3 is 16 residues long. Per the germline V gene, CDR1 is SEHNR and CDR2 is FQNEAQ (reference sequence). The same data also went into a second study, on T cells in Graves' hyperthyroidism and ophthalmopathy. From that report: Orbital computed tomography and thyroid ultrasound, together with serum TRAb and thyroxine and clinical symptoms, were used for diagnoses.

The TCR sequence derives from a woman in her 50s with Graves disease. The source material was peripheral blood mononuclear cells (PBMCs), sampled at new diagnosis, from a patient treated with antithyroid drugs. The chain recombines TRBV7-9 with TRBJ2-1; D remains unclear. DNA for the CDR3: TGTGCCAGCAGCTTAGTATTAGTGGCTAGACTGAATGAGCAGTCCTTC. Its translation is CASSLVLVARLNEQSF.